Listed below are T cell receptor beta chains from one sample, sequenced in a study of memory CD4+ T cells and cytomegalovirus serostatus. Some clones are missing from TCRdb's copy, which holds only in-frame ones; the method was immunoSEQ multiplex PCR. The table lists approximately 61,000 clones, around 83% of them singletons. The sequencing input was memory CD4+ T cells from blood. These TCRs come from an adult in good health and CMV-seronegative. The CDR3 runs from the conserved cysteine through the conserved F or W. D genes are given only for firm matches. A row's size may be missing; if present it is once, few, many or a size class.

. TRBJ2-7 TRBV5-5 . TGTGCCAGCAGCTTGGAACAGCGGGTAGGCGGAGGTTACTTC CASSLEQRVGGGYF
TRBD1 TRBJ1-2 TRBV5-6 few TGTGCCAGCAGCCCCTCGGGACAGGGCGCTTTTGGTCTCGTTGGCTACACCTTC CASSPSGQGAFGLVGYTF
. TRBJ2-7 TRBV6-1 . TGTGCCAGCAGAAGGGGTCGGGGAGAAAGGTACGAGCAGTACTTC CASRRGRGERYEQYF
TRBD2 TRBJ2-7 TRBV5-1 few TGCGCCAGCAAACCTGGGCTAGCGGGTTACGAGCAGTACTTC CASKPGLAGYEQYF
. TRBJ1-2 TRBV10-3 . TGTGCCATCAGTGAGTCTCAGGGAGTCCGAGGGCAGGGCACTGGCTACACCTTC CAISESQGVRGQGTGYTF
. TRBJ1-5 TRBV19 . TGTGCCAGTAGTGGCCGCAGAGCTAGCAATCAGCCCCAGCATTTT CASSGRRASNQPQHF
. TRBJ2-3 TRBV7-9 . TGTGCCAGCAGCCCTGGGACACGCACAGATACGCAGTATTTT CASSPGTRTDTQYF
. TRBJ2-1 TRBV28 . TGTGCCAGCAGTTTAGGGGAGTCCTTTCACAATGAGCAGTTCTTC CASSLGESFHNEQFF
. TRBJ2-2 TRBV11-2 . TGTGCCAGCAGCTTAGGGACACGCGCGAACACCGGGGAGCTGTTTTTT CASSLGTRANTGELFF
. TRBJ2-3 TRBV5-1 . TGCGCCAGCAGCTTGATCACAGATACGCAGTATTTT CASSLITDTQYF
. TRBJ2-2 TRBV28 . TGTGCCAGCAGTTTATATTTCTGGGCGTCCCAGATCGCTTACACCGGGGAGCTGTTTTTT CASSLYFWASQIAYTGELFF
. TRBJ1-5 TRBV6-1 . TGTGCCAGCAGTGAACCGATATCACCCAGCAATCAGCCCCAGCATTTT CASSEPISPSNQPQHF
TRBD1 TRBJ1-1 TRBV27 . TGTGCCAGCAGTTTATCGCCCAGGGGGGACACTGAAGCTTTCTTT CASSLSPRGDTEAFF
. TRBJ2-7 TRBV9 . TGTGCCAGCAGCGTAAATACGGGGAGCTACGAGCAGTACTTC CASSVNTGSYEQYF
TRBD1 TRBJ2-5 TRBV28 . TGTGCCAGCAGTTTATGGACAGGGAGTCAAGAGACCCAGTACTTC CASSLWTGSQETQYF
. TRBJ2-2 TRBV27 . TGTGCCAGCAGTTTATCCTCAATACGGGGCACCGGGGAGCTGTTTTTT CASSLSSIRGTGELFF
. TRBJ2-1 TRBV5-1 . TGCGCCAGCAGCTTGGGGGTCCGTGGGCCCTACAATGAGCAGTTCTTC CASSLGVRGPYNEQFF
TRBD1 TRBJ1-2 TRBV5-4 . TGTGCCAGCAGCTCCGGGACAGGGGGTAACTATGGCTACACCTTC CASSSGTGGNYGYTF
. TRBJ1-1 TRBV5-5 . TGTGCCAGCAGCTTGGAGTGGGGGGCTAAAGCTTTCTTT CASSLEWGAKAFF
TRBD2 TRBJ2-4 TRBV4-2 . TGTGCCAGCAGCCAAGATCGGGGGAGGGGCGGCGGGCCTCCCAAAAACATTCAGTACTTC CASSQDRGRGGGPPKNIQYF
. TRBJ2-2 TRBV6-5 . TGTGCCAGCAGTTACTCGAGCCAGGTTAACACCGGGGAGCTGTTTTTT CASSYSSQVNTGELFF
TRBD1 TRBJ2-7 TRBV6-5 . TGTGCCAGCAGTTACCGGACAGGCCTATCCTACGAGCAGTACTTC CASSYRTGLSYEQYF
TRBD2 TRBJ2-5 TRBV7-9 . TGTGCCAGCAGCCATTCCGGGACTAGGATCTCTTCTTCAGAGACCCAGTACTTC CASSHSGTRISSSETQYF
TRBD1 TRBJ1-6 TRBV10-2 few TGCGCCAGCAGTGAGTCGGGACAGGGGGCGTTGGGGTATAATTCACCCCTCCACTTT CASSESGQGALGYNSPLHF
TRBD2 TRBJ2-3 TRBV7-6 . TGTGCCAGCAGCCCGGGGGGAACAGATACGCAGTATTTT CASSPGGTDTQYF
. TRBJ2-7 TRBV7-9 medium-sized TGTGCCAGCAGCCCCAAGGGGCCTTACGAGCAGTACTTC CASSPKGPYEQYF
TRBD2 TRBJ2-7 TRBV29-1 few TGCAGCGTTGAAGAGGGACTAGCGGGCCCCTACGAGCAGTACTTC CSVEEGLAGPYEQYF
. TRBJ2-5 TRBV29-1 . TGCAGCGTTGACACCTACCAAGAGACCCAGTACTTC CSVDTYQETQYF
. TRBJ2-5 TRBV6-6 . TGTGCCAGCAGTTACTCGAAAGAGACCCAGTACTTC CASSYSKETQYF
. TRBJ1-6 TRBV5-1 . TGCGCCAGCAGCCTGGGGGCCCCTGGAGATTCACCCCTCCACTTT CASSLGAPGDSPLHF
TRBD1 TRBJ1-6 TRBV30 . TGTGCCTGGACACGCCGGGACAGAAATTCACCCCTCCACTTT CAWTRRDRNSPLHF
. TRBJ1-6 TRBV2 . TGTGCCAGCAGTGTAGGAACCAGCGTCGGGTCACCCCTCCACTTT CASSVGTSVGSPLHF
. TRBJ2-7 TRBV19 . TGTGCCAGTAGCAATAGCGGCTCCACCCACGAGCAGTACTTC CASSNSGSTHEQYF
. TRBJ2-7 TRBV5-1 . TGCGCCAGCAGCCGGGACACCTACGAGCAGTACTTC CASSRDTYEQYF
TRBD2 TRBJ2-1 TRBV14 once TGTGCCAGCAGCCCCCTAGCGGGAGTCTACAATGAGCAGTTCTTC CASSPLAGVYNEQFF
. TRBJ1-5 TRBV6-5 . TGTGCCAGCAGGGCGGACAGCTTTCAGCCCCAGCATTTT CASRADSFQPQHF
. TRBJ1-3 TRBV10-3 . TGTGCCAGCGGGTCCCCAGACTCTGGAAACACCATATATTTT CASGSPDSGNTIYF
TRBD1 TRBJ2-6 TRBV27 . TGTGCCAGCAGTTTCAACACAGGGGTAGGGGCCAACGTCCTGACTTTC CASSFNTGVGANVLTF
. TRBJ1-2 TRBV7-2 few TGTGCCAGCAGCCCCCCCTTTTTGGGCTACACCTTC CASSPPFLGYTF
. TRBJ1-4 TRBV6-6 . TGTGCCAGCAGTTACTCACGCTCTGAAGAAAAACTGTTTTTT CASSYSRSEEKLFF
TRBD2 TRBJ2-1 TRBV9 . TGTGCCAGCAGCGTCGTCGGCGGGAGGGCTATCGATGAGCAGTTCTTC CASSVVGGRAIDEQFF
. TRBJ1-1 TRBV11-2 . TGTGCCAGCAGCTTAAGGATGTCGAACACTGAAGCTTTCTTT CASSLRMSNTEAFF